The clone carrying this T cell receptor beta chain was seen just once. What it binds is not known. This entry belongs to a study of T cell responses to AZD1222 COVID-19 vaccine. Whole-study findings and limits: Baseline serology detected seropositivity in only a handful of AZD1222 recipients. Across the whole spike, CD4 TCRs peaked at regions 160-218 and 743-854. Donors were chiefly white British, with a greater number of females, and clonal diversity was perhaps underestimated. Unmutated variant regions reportedly attract nearly half of all spike-specific TCRs.

The CDR3 loop spans 13 amino acids. Trimming removed 10 bases from V and 9 bases from J; junction bases left unmatched: 11. Germline V CDR1 and CDR2: MDHEN, SYDVKM. The protocol was immunoSEQ multiplex PCR, while the TCRdb copy is restricted to in-frame clones and leaves out a portion. The data contain 75,000 to 80,000 clones, roughly 80% of them singletons. This sequence joins TRBV28 and TRBJ1-5, with TRBD1 matching 8 bases. The sequencing here drew on peripheral blood, taken 28 days after the second dose of the MenACWY control vaccine. The origin of this receptor is an adult who received the MenACWY meningococcal vaccine as a control. The CDR3 loop reads CAITGTGLAPQHF. CDR3 DNA sequence: TGTGCCATCACCGGGACAGGCTTGGCGCCCCAGCATTTT.